This paragraph covers one T cell receptor (beta chain) sequence. Measured with immunoSEQ multiplex PCR; TCRdb has only the in-frame clones, and not every one. Here the sample spans approximately 150,000 clones, approximately 88% being singletons. Germline V lookup: CDR1 MNHNY, CDR2 SVGAGI (reference sequence). The CDR3 length is 12 residues. With V trimmed by 7 bases and J by 6 bases, 2 bases remained unmatched. The data are from a study of blood T cell repertoires in COVID-19. Sequences were obtained from peripheral blood. The receptor's source is a man aged 55 to 70 with active or convalescent COVID-19. The rearrangement joins TRBV6-6 to TRBJ2-7; 11 positions match TRBD2. The CDR3 sequence is CASKLAGVEQYF. The DNA of the CDR3 is TGTGCCAGCAAACTAGCGGGAGTCGAGCAGTACTTC.